These 10 T cell receptor beta chains originate from one sample sequenced in a study of cytomegalovirus exposure and HLA in healthy donors. 13 Jbeta primers and 60 Vbeta primers were used for the PCR. Generated by immunoSEQ multiplex PCR, the TCRdb table keeps only in-frame clones and is missing some. The sample yields 70,000 to 100,000 clones, 65% to 70% seen once. Sequenced material: PBMCs. The receptors were gathered from a woman between 50 and 59 years old in good health and CMV-seropositive.

The CDR3 nucleotides are TGTGCCGGGGCGAGCGGGGGAGAGTACAATGAGCAGTTCTTC. This gives the protein CAGASGGEYNEQFF. This chain links TRBV2 with TRBJ2-1, with 8 bases that match TRBD2. CDR1 and CDR2 (germline): SNHLY, FYNNEI. With V trimmed by 11 bases and J by 4 bases, 10 bases remained unmatched. The CDR3 consists of 14 residues.

The chain links TRBV7-3 to TRBJ2-3; D is possibly TRBD2 (6 bases). The CDR3 consists of 14 residues. Germline CDR1 is SGHTA and CDR2 is FQGTGA. Trimming took off 5 bases at V and 2 bases at J, with 11 bases between the two ends. The CDR3 DNA reads as TGTGCCAGCAGCCGCGGGACTCTCACAGATACGCAGTATTTT. Its protein is CASSRGTLTDTQYF.

CDR3 in DNA: TGCAGCGTTGAAGACCCCTGGGCCAACGTCCTGACTTTC. Translation: CSVEDPWANVLTF. The chain combines TRBV29-1 with TRBJ2-6; D not resolved. V lost 0 bases and J 5 bases, leaving 5 bases between the germline ends. The CDR3 has 13 residues. Germline V gene data show CDR1 as SQVTM and CDR2 as ANQGSEA.

This clone came up a few times. The chain employs TRBV7-7 and TRBJ2-3, with TRBD1 identical over 9 bases. Germline CDR1 SSHAT, CDR2 FNYEAQ (reference sequence). CDR3 length: 12 amino acids. V dropped 5 bases and J dropped 8; count of bases not matched to a gene: 2. CDR3 sequence: CASSPGQGTQYF. The CDR3 coding sequence is TGTGCCAGCAGCCCGGGACAGGGTACGCAGTATTTT.

This rearrangement joins TRBV20-1 to TRBJ2-7, with 7 bases that match TRBD1. This CDR3 is 11 amino acids long. CDR1 and CDR2 (germline): DFQATT, SNEGSKA (reference sequence). V gave up 4 bases and J gave up 4 bases; unmatched junction bases: 1. The CDR3 DNA reads TGCAGTGCTACACAGGGGTACGAGCAGTACGTC. As protein: CSATQGYEQYV.

The V and J genes are TRBV6-1 and TRBJ1-3; a possible D gene is TRBD1 (5 bases). Germline V gene lookup returns CDR1 MNHNS and CDR2 SASEGT. V was pared by 2 bases and J by 3 bases, with 11 bases between. The length of the CDR3 is 15 residues. The CDR3 sequence: CASSEPQGGGNTIYF. CDR3 coding DNA: TGTGCCAGCAGTGAACCCCAGGGCGGTGGAAACACCATATATTTT.

V usage is TRBV5-1 and J usage is TRBJ2-7; the D gene is possibly TRBD2 (7 bases). Trimming pared 4 bases from V and 4 bases from J, leaving 18 bases between. Germline lookup yields CDR1 SGHRS and CDR2 YFSETQ. The CDR3 is 15 residues long. The CDR3 spells CASSPGGRGIYEQYV. For the CDR3, the DNA is TGCGCCAGCAGCCCGGGGGGCAGGGGCATTTACGAGCAGTACGTC.

The chain links TRBV14 to TRBJ1-1, with D unresolved. The germline V and J ends were trimmed by 2 bases and 0 bases, with 13 bases remaining between them. Germline assignment: CDR1 SGHDN and CDR2 FVKESK. The length of the CDR3 is 16 residues. CDR3 bases: TGTGCCAGCAGCCAATTCAGCGTGCGGCTGAACACTGAAGCTTTCTTT. Amino acids: CASSQFSVRLNTEAFF. Full variable domain (rest looked up from reference TRBV14 and TRBJ1-1): EAGVTQFPSHSVIEKGQTVTLRCDPISGHDNLYWYRRVMGKEIKFLLHFVKESKQDESGMPNNRFLAERTGGTYSTLKVQPAELEDSGVYFCASSQFSVRLNTEAFFGQGTRLTVV.

The chain employs TRBV19 and TRBJ2-1, with D perhaps matching TRBD2 (5 bases). The CDR3 has 14 residues. Germline CDR1 reads LNHDA; CDR2 reads SQIVND (reference sequence). V shed 3 bases and J shed 0 bases, with 6 bases lying between them. The CDR3 region has the DNA TGTGCCAGTAGTATGGAGGACTCCTACAATGAGCAGTTCTTC. Its translation is CASSMEDSYNEQFF.

CDR3 in amino acids: CASSPLGQSNTEAFF. The CDR3 nucleotides are TGTGCCAGCAGTCCTTTGGGACAGTCGAACACTGAAGCTTTCTTT. This sequence joins TRBV2 and TRBJ1-1, with 7 nucleotides matching TRBD1. Trimming at V came to 5 bases and at J to 1 base, leaving 7 bases not matched to a gene. Germline CDR1 is SNHLY and CDR2 is FYNNEI. The CDR3 spans 15 residues.